The rows below give T cell receptor beta chains drawn from one sample of a study of shared clonotypes between healthy human individuals. The repertoire was sequenced with immunoSEQ multiplex PCR; TCRdb's copy has only in-frame clones and lacks some. Here the sample spans over 1.5 million clones, approximately 98% being singletons. Input material: naive CD4+ T cells sorted from blood. Receptors were obtained from a man aged 25-45 years in good health. Both conserved end residues are part of each CDR3. The D gene is left open where the match is weak. Part of the rows lack a size; the others show once, few, many or a class for expanded clones.

V: TRBV11-2
D: -
J: TRBJ1-2
size: -
DNA: TGTGCCAGCAGCTTAGGCAGGGAATTGGGGTACGACTATGGCTACACCTTC
CDR3: CASSLGRELGYDYGYTF

V: TRBV5-6
D: -
J: TRBJ2-7
size: -
DNA: TGTGCCAGCAGCCACCCCTCGGTAAGGTACGAGCAGTACTTC
CDR3: CASSHPSVRYEQYF

V: TRBV7-9
D: -
J: TRBJ2-7
size: -
DNA: TGTGCCAGCAGCTGGACACCTCGGGACGGAACCTCCTACGAGCAGTACTTC
CDR3: CASSWTPRDGTSYEQYF

V: TRBV9
D: -
J: TRBJ2-1
size: -
DNA: TGTGCCAGCAGCGTAGGCAGTAAGGGTAATGAGCAGTTCTTC
CDR3: CASSVGSKGNEQFF

V: TRBV6-5
D: TRBD1
J: TRBJ2-7
size: -
DNA: TGTGCCAGCAGTTACTCACTGACAGGGTCTCTCGAGCAGTACTTC
CDR3: CASSYSLTGSLEQYF

V: TRBV28
D: TRBD2
J: TRBJ2-1
size: -
DNA: TGTGCCAGCAGTACCCGGACTAGCGGGTACAATGAGCAGTTCTTC
CDR3: CASSTRTSGYNEQFF

V: TRBV29-1
D: -
J: TRBJ2-3
size: once
DNA: TGCAGCGTTGGTGGGGGGTACGGTGATAAAGATACGCAGTATTTT
CDR3: CSVGGGYGDKDTQYF

V: TRBV7-6
D: -
J: TRBJ2-1
size: once
DNA: TGTGCCAGCAGCGCCGACAGTTCCAATGAGCAGTTCTTC
CDR3: CASSADSSNEQFF

V: TRBV19
D: -
J: TRBJ1-1
size: once
DNA: TGTGCCAGTAGTATAGAACCGCTATATCCGGACACTGAAGCTTTCTTT
CDR3: CASSIEPLYPDTEAFF

V: TRBV18
D: TRBD2
J: TRBJ2-7
size: -
DNA: TGTGCCAGCTCACCAACTAGCGACTCCTACGAGCAGTACTTC
CDR3: CASSPTSDSYEQYF

V: TRBV5-8
D: -
J: TRBJ1-4
size: -
DNA: TGTGCCAGCAGCTTGGGTGGAGGCAGGGCCTACCTCGGGGAAAAACTGTTTTTT
CDR3: CASSLGGGRAYLGEKLFF

V: TRBV6-6
D: -
J: TRBJ2-5
size: -
DNA: TGTGCCAGCAGTTACTCTAAGGAGACCCAGTACTTC
CDR3: CASSYSKETQYF

V: TRBV7-9
D: -
J: TRBJ1-1
size: -
DNA: TGTGCCAGCAGCTACCAATCAGGAAGCACTGAAGCTTTCTTT
CDR3: CASSYQSGSTEAFF

V: TRBV28
D: -
J: TRBJ1-5
size: once
DNA: TGTGCCAGCAGTCGAGACAAAACCACTCAGCCCCAGCATTTT
CDR3: CASSRDKTTQPQHF

V: TRBV5-1
D: TRBD2
J: TRBJ2-7
size: -
DNA: TGCGCCAGCAGCTTCCAAGCGGGAAGCTACGAGCAGTACTTC
CDR3: CASSFQAGSYEQYF

V: TRBV19
D: -
J: TRBJ1-1
size: -
DNA: TGTGCCAGTAGTTCCGGGGACAACACTGAAGCTTTCTTT
CDR3: CASSSGDNTEAFF

V: TRBV2
D: -
J: TRBJ1-1
size: once
DNA: TGTGCCAGCAGCGATACCCTTTTCTACACTGAAGCTTTCTTT
CDR3: CASSDTLFYTEAFF

V: TRBV18
D: TRBD1
J: TRBJ2-7
size: -
DNA: TGTGCCAGCTCACGTCCGGGACAGGGGGGCTACGAGCAGTACTTC
CDR3: CASSRPGQGGYEQYF

V: TRBV9
D: TRBD2
J: TRBJ2-1
size: -
DNA: TGTGCCAGCAGCGTGACTAGCGGCCACAATGAGCAGTTCTTC
CDR3: CASSVTSGHNEQFF

V: TRBV4-1
D: TRBD2
J: TRBJ2-2
size: -
DNA: TGCGCCAGCAGCCAAGTTTATCGTGGGACTAGCGGGGGGAACACCGGGGAGCTGTTTTTT
CDR3: CASSQVYRGTSGGNTGELFF

V: TRBV7-2
D: -
J: TRBJ2-2
size: -
DNA: TGTGCCAGCAGCCTCTTCAAGGTCACCGGGGAGCTGTTTTTT
CDR3: CASSLFKVTGELFF

V: TRBV28
D: -
J: TRBJ2-7
size: -
DNA: TGTGCCAGCAGTTTTCGACAGCCCAGCACATCCGAGTACTTC
CDR3: CASSFRQPSTSEYF

V: TRBV4-1
D: TRBD1
J: TRBJ2-7
size: -
DNA: TGCGCCAGCAGCCCCACCTACAGGGGGCGCCCCAACGAGCAGTACTTC
CDR3: CASSPTYRGRPNEQYF

V: TRBV7-9
D: -
J: TRBJ2-1
size: -
DNA: TGTGCCAGCAGCAGCCGGGACTTATCCTACAATGAGCAGTTCTTC
CDR3: CASSSRDLSYNEQFF

V: TRBV19
D: TRBD2
J: TRBJ2-7
size: -
DNA: TGTGCCAGTAGTATAGTGGAGACTAGCGTCTTCTACGAGCAGTACTTC
CDR3: CASSIVETSVFYEQYF

V: TRBV5-1
D: TRBD1
J: TRBJ1-1
size: -
DNA: TGCGCCAGCAGCTTTGGGACAGGCTCCACCGGGGGGTACACTGAAGCTTTCTTT
CDR3: CASSFGTGSTGGYTEAFF

V: TRBV15
D: TRBD1
J: TRBJ2-7
size: -
DNA: TGTGCCACCAGCAGAGGACAGGGGGCGCATGAGCAGTACTTC
CDR3: CATSRGQGAHEQYF

V: TRBV29-1
D: TRBD1
J: TRBJ1-3
size: -
DNA: TGCAGCGTTGAGACGGGACAGGGAACTGGAAACACCATATATTTT
CDR3: CSVETGQGTGNTIYF

V: TRBV11-2
D: -
J: TRBJ2-7
size: -
DNA: TGTGCCAGCAGCTTAGAACCCCTTAGCTCCTACGAGCAGTACTTC
CDR3: CASSLEPLSSYEQYF